Below are 13 T cell receptor beta chains sequenced from a single sample in a study of T cells expressing NK-cell markers. TCRdb reprocessed the 5' RACE reads and stores each CDR3 protein as one record, lacking DNA. The sample table sets out roughly 280,000 distinct CDR3 sequences. Sequenced: blood T cells: a sorted CD56 or NKG2C T cell subset, CD4+ or CD8+ T cells, or bulk PBMC T cells (not recorded which). Source of these receptors: a man younger than 35 in good health.

The genes are TRBV7-6 and TRBJ1-1. Per germline, CDR1 SGHVS and CDR2 FNYEAQ. This CDR3 spans 15 amino acids. This CDR3 reads CASSLQAGGDTEAFF.

This chain connects TRBV23-1 to TRBJ2-7; TCRdb designates TRBD1, a call that cannot be tested without DNA. TRBV23-1 is designated an ORF whose function remains uncertain. There are 16 residues in the CDR3. The CDR3 here is CASSQSRGAVRGEQYF.

The chain couples TRBV20-1 to TRBJ2-3; TCRdb picks TRBD2, but there is no DNA to check that call. The germline gives CDR1 DFQATT, CDR2 SNEGSKA (reference sequence). CDR3 size: 13 residues. The CDR3 sequence: CSATLADGGAQYF.

The chain carries TRBV28 and TRBJ2-7; there is no DNA to check the TCRdb D call of TRBD1. From germline, CDR1 is MDHEN and CDR2 SYDVKM. CDR3 length: 13 amino acids. This CDR3 reads CASTLQGTHEQYF.

The chain has TRBV7-7 and TRBJ2-7. The CDR3 extends over 14 amino acids. Per the germline V gene, CDR1 is SSHAT and CDR2 is FNYEAQ (reference sequence). CDR3 in amino acids: CASSPSMDSYEQYF.

This chain uses TRBV24-1 with TRBJ2-3; TCRdb reports TRBD2, a call that lacks DNA to check it against. The CDR3 length is 15 residues. The germline CDR1 and CDR2 sequences are KGHDR and SFDVKD. The CDR3 loop is CATSGTSGDTDTQYF.

The gene calls are TRBV19 and TRBJ2-2. Germline V CDR1 and CDR2: LNHDA, SQIVND (reference sequence). The CDR3 extends over 13 amino acids. This chain's CDR3 is CASSILTPGELFF. The entire variable domain, with the rest obtained from reference TRBV19 and TRBJ2-2, is as follows: DGGITQSPKYLFRKEGQNVTLSCEQNLNHDAMYWYRQDPGQGLRLIYYSQIVNDFQKGDIAEGYSVSREKKESFPLTVTSAQKNPTAFYLCASSILTPGELFFGEGSRLTVL.

V gene TRBV11-2 combines with J gene TRBJ2-2; the D call of TRBD1 rests on TCRdb alone, since no DNA is present to check it. This CDR3 comprises 15 residues. Germline assignment: CDR1 SGHAT and CDR2 FQNNGV. CDR3 residues: CASSFGTVSTGELFF.

The rearrangement uses TRBV29-1 and TRBJ2-1; the TCRdb D gene call, TRBD2, has no DNA to confirm it. The CDR3 is 16 residues long. Per germline, CDR1 SQVTM and CDR2 ANQGSEA. The CDR3 loop is CSVESASGGYYNEQFF.

The rearrangement uses TRBV18 and TRBJ2-7. The CDR3 length is 13 residues. Germline V gene sequence: CDR1 KGHSH, CDR2 LQKENI. This CDR3 reads CASSPQNSYEQYF.

V and J are TRBV6-1 and TRBJ2-1; there is no DNA to check the TCRdb D call of TRBD1. The CDR3 has 16 residues. Germline V gene lookup returns CDR1 MNHNS and CDR2 SASEGT. CDR3 protein: CASKSQGASSYNEQFF.

The rearrangement uses TRBV12-3 or TRBV12-4 and TRBJ2-2; TCRdb names TRBD1, which stays unverified in the absence of DNA. The CDR3 has 18 amino acids. CDR3 in amino acids: CASSLYSLGGRNTGELFF.

The genes are TRBV6-6 and TRBJ1-5. CDR3 length: 13 residues. From germline, CDR1 is MNHNY and CDR2 SVGAGI (reference sequence). CDR3 protein: CASSRDWNQPQHF.